Below, 3 T cell receptor beta chains from the same sample are listed, as sequenced in a study of blood T cell repertoires in COVID-19. The protocol was immunoSEQ multiplex PCR, while the TCRdb copy is restricted to in-frame clones and leaves out a portion. This repertoire shows more than 350,000 clones, roughly nine tenths found once; its top ten account for about 3%. The source material was peripheral blood. Receptors originate from a woman in her twenties or thirties with COVID-19, enrolled during active disease.

The genes are TRBV7-9 and TRBJ2-7, with D possibly matching TRBD2 (5 bases). Trimming cost V 5 bases and J 2 bases, with 13 bases left between them. This CDR3 contains 14 residues. Germline V gives CDR1 SEHNR, CDR2 FQNEAQ (reference sequence). CDR3 sequence (DNA): TGTGCCAGCAGCCCATATCGGGATCCCTACGAGCAGTACTTC. Residues: CASSPYRDPYEQYF.

The genes are TRBV11-3 and TRBJ2-2; a weak D match, TRBD1 (5 bases). The germline CDR1 and CDR2 sequences are SGHNT and YENEEA. Trimming removed 4 bases from V and 3 bases from J, with 12 bases in between. This CDR3 is 15 amino acids long. The CDR3 sequence: CASSSIGADTGELFF. The CDR3 nucleotides read TGTGCCAGCAGCTCCATAGGGGCCGACACCGGGGAGCTGTTTTTT. Variable domain in full (rest from reference TRBV11-3 and TRBJ2-2): EAGVVQSPRYKIIEKKQPVAFWCNPISGHNTLYWYLQNLGQGPELLIRYENEEAVDDSQLPKDRFSAERLKGVDSTLKIQPAELGDSAVYLCASSSIGADTGELFFGEGSRLTVL.

V usage is TRBV6-5 and J usage is TRBJ1-1; D remains ambiguous. V lost 6 bases to trimming and J lost 0 bases, with 8 bases between them. CDR1 and CDR2 from the germline V gene are MNHEY and SVGAGI. The CDR3 runs 13 residues. The CDR3: CASSPSMNTEAFF. DNA for the CDR3: TGTGCCAGCAGCCCATCTATGAACACTGAAGCTTTCTTT.